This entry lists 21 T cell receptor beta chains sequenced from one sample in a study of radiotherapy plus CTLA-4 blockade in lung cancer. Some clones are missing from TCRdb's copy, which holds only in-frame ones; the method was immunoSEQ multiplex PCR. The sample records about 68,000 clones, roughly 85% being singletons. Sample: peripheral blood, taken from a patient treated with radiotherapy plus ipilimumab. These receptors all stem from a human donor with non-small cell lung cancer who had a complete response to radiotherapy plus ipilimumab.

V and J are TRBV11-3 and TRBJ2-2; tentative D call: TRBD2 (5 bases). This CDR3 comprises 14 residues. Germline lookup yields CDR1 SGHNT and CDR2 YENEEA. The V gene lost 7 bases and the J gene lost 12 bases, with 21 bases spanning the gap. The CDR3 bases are TGTGCCAGCACCACCGCCCCGGACTCGCTGCAGCTGTTTTTT. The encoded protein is CASTTAPDSLQLFF.

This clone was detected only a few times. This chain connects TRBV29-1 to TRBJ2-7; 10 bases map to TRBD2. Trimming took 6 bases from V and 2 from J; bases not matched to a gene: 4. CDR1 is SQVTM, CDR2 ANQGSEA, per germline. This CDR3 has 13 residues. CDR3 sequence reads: CSVRAGGPYEQYF. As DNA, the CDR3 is TGCAGCGTCCGAGCGGGGGGGCCCTACGAGCAGTACTTC.

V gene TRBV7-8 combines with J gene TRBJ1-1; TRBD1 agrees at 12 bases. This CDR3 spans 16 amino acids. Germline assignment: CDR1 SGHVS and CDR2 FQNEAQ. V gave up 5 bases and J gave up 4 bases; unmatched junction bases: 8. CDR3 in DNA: TGTGCCAGCAGCCCGGGGACAGGGGGCGTTAGCACTGAAGCTTTCTTT. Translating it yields CASSPGTGGVSTEAFF.

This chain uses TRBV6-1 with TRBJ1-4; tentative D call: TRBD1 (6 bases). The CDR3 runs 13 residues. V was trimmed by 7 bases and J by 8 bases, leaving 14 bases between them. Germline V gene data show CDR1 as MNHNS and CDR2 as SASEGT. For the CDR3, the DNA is TGTGCCAGCACGGGGGCCTCCCTGGAAAAACTGTTTTTT. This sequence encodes CASTGASLEKLFF.

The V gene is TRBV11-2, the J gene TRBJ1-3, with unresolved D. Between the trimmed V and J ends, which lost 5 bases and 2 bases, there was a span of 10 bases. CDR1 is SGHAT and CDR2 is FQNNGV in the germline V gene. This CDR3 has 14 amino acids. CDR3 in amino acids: CASSPSVPGNTIYF. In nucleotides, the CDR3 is TGTGCCAGCAGCCCCTCTGTCCCTGGAAACACCATATATTTT. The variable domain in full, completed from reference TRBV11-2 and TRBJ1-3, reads EAGVAQSPRYKIIEKRQSVAFWCNPISGHATLYWYQQILGQGPKLLIQFQNNGVVDDSQLPKDRFSAERLKGVDSTLKIQPAKLEDSAVYLCASSPSVPGNTIYFGEGSWLTVV.

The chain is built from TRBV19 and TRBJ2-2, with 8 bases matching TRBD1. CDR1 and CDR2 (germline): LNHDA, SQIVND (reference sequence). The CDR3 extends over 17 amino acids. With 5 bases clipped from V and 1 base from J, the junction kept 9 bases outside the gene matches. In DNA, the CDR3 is TGTGCCAGTAGTCCCGACAGGGGCGTCGGGAACACCGGGGAGCTGTTTTTT. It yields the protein CASSPDRGVGNTGELFF.

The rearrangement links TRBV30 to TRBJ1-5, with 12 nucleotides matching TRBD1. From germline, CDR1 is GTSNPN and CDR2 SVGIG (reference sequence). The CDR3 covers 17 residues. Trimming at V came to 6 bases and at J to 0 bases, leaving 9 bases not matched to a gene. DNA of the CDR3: TGTGCCTGCCTTGGGACAGGGGGCGTTTATAGCAATCAGCCCCAGCATTTT. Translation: CACLGTGGVYSNQPQHF.

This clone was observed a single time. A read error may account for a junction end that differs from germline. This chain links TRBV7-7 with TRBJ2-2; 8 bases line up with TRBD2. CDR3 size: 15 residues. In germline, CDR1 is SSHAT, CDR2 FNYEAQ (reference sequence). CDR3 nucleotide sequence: TGTGCTAGCAGCCCGGGAGGGGTGGGCACCGGGGAGCTGTTTTTT. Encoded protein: CASSPGGVGTGELFF.

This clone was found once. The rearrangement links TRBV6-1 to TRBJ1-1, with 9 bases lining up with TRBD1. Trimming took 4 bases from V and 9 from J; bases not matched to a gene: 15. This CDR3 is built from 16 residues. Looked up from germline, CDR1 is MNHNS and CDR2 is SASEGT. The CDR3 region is CASSGGLTYRGPKAFF. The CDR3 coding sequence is TGTGCCAGCAGTGGGGGGCTCACTTACAGGGGGCCGAAAGCTTTCTTT.

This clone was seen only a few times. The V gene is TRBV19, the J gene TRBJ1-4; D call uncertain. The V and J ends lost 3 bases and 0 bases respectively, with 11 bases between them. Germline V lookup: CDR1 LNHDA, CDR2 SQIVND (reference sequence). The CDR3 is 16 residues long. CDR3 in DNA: TGTGCCAGTAGTATCGGATGGACTGCAACTAATGAAAAACTGTTTTTT. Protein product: CASSIGWTATNEKLFF.

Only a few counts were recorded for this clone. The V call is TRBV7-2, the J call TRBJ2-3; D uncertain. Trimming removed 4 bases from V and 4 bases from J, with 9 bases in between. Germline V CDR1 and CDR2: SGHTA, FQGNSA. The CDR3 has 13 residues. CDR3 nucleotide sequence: TGTGCCAGCAGCTCCCTGGGCCCAGATACGCAGTATTTT. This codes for CASSSLGPDTQYF.

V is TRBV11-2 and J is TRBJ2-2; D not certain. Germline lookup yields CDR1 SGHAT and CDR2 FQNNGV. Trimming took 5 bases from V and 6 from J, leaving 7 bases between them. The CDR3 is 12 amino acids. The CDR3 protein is CASSPYPGELFF. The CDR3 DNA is TGTGCCAGCAGCCCCTACCCCGGGGAGCTGTTTTTT.

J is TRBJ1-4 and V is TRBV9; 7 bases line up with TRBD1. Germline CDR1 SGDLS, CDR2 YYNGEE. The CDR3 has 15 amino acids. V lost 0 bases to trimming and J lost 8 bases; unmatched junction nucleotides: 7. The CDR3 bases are TGTGCCAGCAGCGTAGAGACAGGGTATCAAGAAAAACTGTTTTTT. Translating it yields CASSVETGYQEKLFF.

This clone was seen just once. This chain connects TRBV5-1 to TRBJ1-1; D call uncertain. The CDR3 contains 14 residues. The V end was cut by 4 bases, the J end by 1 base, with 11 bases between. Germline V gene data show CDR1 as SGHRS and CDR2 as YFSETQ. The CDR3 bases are TGCGCCAGCAGCACGGACGGGGAGAACACTGAAGCTTTCTTT. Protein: CASSTDGENTEAFF.

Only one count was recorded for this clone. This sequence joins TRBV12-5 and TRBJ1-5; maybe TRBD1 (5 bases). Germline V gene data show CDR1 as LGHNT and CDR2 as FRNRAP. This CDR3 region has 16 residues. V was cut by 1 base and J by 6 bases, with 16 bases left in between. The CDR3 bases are TGTGCTAGTGGTTTGGCGGCAGCGCAGGGAGGTCAGCCCCAGCATTTT. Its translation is CASGLAAAQGGQPQHF.

The CDR3 sequence is CASSPNRPGTDIGQPQHF. Here the CDR3 DNA reads TGTGCCAGCTCACCGAATCGACCCGGGACAGATATAGGTCAGCCCCAGCATTTT. The rearrangement links TRBV18 to TRBJ1-5; TRBD1 matches 7 bases. CDR1 and CDR2 (germline): KGHSH, LQKENI. Unmatched junction bases numbered 17, after V lost 3 bases and J lost 6 bases. The length of the CDR3 is 18 residues.

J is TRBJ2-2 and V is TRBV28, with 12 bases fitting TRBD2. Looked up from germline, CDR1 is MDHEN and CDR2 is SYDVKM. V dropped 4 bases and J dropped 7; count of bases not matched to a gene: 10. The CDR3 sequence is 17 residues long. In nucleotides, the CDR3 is TGTGCCAGCAGTTCGAGACTAGCGGGAGTATCAAACGGGGAGCTGTTTTTT. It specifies CASSSRLAGVSNGELFF.

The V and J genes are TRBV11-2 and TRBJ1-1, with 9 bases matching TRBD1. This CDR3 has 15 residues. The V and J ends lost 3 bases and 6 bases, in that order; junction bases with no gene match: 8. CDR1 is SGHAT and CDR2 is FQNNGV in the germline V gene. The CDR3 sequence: CASSFTGTGFAEAFF. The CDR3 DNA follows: TGTGCCAGCAGCTTCACCGGGACAGGGTTCGCTGAAGCTTTCTTT.

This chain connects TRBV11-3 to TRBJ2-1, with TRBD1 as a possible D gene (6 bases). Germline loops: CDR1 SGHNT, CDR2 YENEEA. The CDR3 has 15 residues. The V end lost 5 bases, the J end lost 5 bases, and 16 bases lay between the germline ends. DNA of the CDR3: TGTGCCAGCAGCGCCACAACTGGACAGAACAATGAGCAGTTCTTC. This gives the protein CASSATTGQNNEQFF.

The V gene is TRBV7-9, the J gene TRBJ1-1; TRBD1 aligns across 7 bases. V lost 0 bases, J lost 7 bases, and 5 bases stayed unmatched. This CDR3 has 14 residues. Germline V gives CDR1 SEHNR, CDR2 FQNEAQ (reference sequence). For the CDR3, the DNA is TGTGCCAGCAGCTTAGCAGGAGACAGGGATGAAGCTTTCTTT. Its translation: CASSLAGDRDEAFF.

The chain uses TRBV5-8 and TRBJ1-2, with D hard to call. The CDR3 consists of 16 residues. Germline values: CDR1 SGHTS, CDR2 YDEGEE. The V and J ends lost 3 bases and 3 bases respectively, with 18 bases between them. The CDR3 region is CASSSWKVRQYYGYTF. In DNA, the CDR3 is TGTGCCAGCAGCTCCTGGAAAGTACGTCAGTACTATGGCTACACCTTC.